A single sample is the source of the 6 T cell receptor beta chains below, sequenced in a study of CD8 T cells in ankylosing spondylitis. TCRdb analysed the 5' RACE reads with MiXCR anew, one entry per CDR3 protein. The sample consists of 35,000 to 50,000 distinct CDR3 sequences, under 4.5% of them appearing once. Sequenced input: blood, either unsorted or a sorted T cell fraction (not recorded which). The receptors shown here come from a female donor with ankylosing spondylitis or in good health (not recorded which).

This clonotype occurred many times. The chain employs TRBV9 and TRBJ2-1; TRBD1 is a possible D gene (5 bases). Germline CDR1 is SGDLS and CDR2 is YYNGEE. The CDR3 loop spans 12 amino acids. Trimming shortened V by 0 bases and J by 7 bases, and 5 bases separated the two germline ends. CDR3 in amino acids: CASSVAGNEQFF. In DNA, the CDR3 is TGTGCCAGCAGCGTAGCAGGGAATGAGCAGTTCTTC.

This clonotype has a count of ten or more. The chain employs TRBV9 and TRBJ2-7; 8 bases line up with TRBD1. The CDR3 has 14 residues. Germline V lookup: CDR1 SGDLS, CDR2 YYNGEE. V trimming: 4 bases; J trimming: 3 bases; junction bases outside the gene matches: 6. CDR3 sequence: CASSYSDRGYEQYF. For the CDR3, the DNA is TGTGCCAGCAGCTATTCCGACAGGGGCTACGAGCAGTACTTC.

This clonotype was counted many times. J is TRBJ1-6 and V is TRBV9, with a tentative D call TRBD1 (6 bases). The CDR3 has 18 amino acids. V shed 3 bases and J shed 8 bases, with 24 bases lying between them. Germline CDR1 reads SGDLS; CDR2 reads YYNGEE. The CDR3 nucleotides read TGTGCCAGCAGCGCCCACCCGATACCCAGGGGAAAGGATTCACCCCTCCACTTT. This sequence encodes CASSAHPIPRGKDSPLHF. Variable domain in full (rest from reference TRBV9 and TRBJ1-6): DSGVTQTPKHLITATGQRVTLRCSPRSGDLSVYWYQQSLDQGLQFLIQYYNGEERAKGNILERFSAQQFPDLHSELNLSSLELGDSALYFCASSAHPIPRGKDSPLHFGNGTRLTVT.

Of note for this clonotype: An end of the junction does not agree with germline; a read error may underlie this. The chain joins TRBV9 to TRBJ2-1, with 7 bases lining up with TRBD2. CDR1 is SGDLS and CDR2 is YYNGEE in the germline V gene. The CDR3 covers 17 residues. CDR3 DNA sequence: TGTGCCAGCCGCGTAGCCCCAGGTGGGGGGGGAGAAAATGAACAGTTCTTC. This encodes CASRVAPGGGGENEQFF.

This clonotype was observed many times. The rearrangement links TRBV9 to TRBJ2-3; 7 positions agree with TRBD1. V dropped 3 bases and J dropped 2; count of bases not matched to a gene: 3. Germline V gene lookup returns CDR1 SGDLS and CDR2 YYNGEE. This CDR3 is 14 amino acids long. The chain's CDR3 is CASSETGTTDTQYF. As DNA, the CDR3 is TGTGCCAGCAGCGAGACAGGGACCACAGATACGCAGTATTTT.

The CDR3 here is CASSLSGNTIYF. CDR3 DNA: TGTGCCAGCAGCCTCTCTGGAAACACCATATATTTT. The chain combines TRBV9 with TRBJ1-3; D call uncertain. CDR1 and CDR2 from the germline V gene are SGDLS and YYNGEE. The CDR3 is 12 amino acids. V lost 4 bases and J 0 bases, leaving 2 bases between the germline ends. The variable domain in full, completed from reference TRBV9 and TRBJ1-3, reads DSGVTQTPKHLITATGQRVTLRCSPRSGDLSVYWYQQSLDQGLQFLIQYYNGEERAKGNILERFSAQQFPDLHSELNLSSLELGDSALYFCASSLSGNTIYFGEGSWLTVV.